The 24 T cell receptor beta chains given below trace back to one sample, sequenced in a study of CD8 T cells in ankylosing spondylitis. TCRdb re-derived calls from the 5' RACE reads in MiXCR, one entry per CDR3 protein. The data hold about 340,000 distinct CDR3 sequences, with 20% observed a single time. Material: blood, either unsorted or a sorted T cell fraction (not recorded which). The receptor set was obtained from a male donor with ankylosing spondylitis or in good health (not recorded which).

The chain recombines TRBV7-9 with TRBJ2-2; 8 nucleotides match TRBD1. Germline V lookup: CDR1 SEHNR, CDR2 FQNEAQ (reference sequence). Losses at the gene ends were 3 bases for V and 6 bases for J; bases not matched to a gene: 6. CDR3 length: 15 amino acids. In nucleotides, the CDR3 is TGTGCCAGCAGCTTGACAGGGGTCAGGCCCGGGGAGCTGTTTTTT. Residues: CASSLTGVRPGELFF.

The chain couples TRBV9 to TRBJ2-3; TRBD2 aligns across 8 bases. The V gene end was trimmed by 4 bases and the J gene end by 1 base; junction bases not matched to a gene: 5. Germline CDR1 reads SGDLS; CDR2 reads YYNGEE. CDR3 length equals 15 residues. The CDR3 spells CASSPARGGTDTQYF. CDR3 bases: TGTGCCAGCAGCCCCGCGCGGGGGGGCACAGATACGCAGTATTTT.

The chain combines TRBV9 with TRBJ1-2, with D unclear. CDR1 SGDLS and CDR2 YYNGEE come from the germline V gene. The CDR3 is 15 amino acids. V lost 0 bases and J lost 0, with 9 bases in between. CDR3 DNA: TGTGCCAGCAGCGTAGGACACTCCACTAACTATGGCTACACCTTC. Residues: CASSVGHSTNYGYTF.

This clonotype was picked up a small number of times. The rearrangement uses TRBV2 and TRBJ2-3, with 8 bases matching TRBD2. Germline-derived CDR1 and CDR2 are SNHLY and FYNNEI. J lost 4 bases, V lost 7 bases, and 7 bases had no gene match. The CDR3 sequence is 14 residues long. The CDR3: CASTPGGAADTQYF. The CDR3 DNA follows: TGTGCCAGCACCCCCGGGGGGGCGGCAGATACGCAGTATTTT.

The chain joins TRBV4-1 to TRBJ2-2, with 8 bases that match TRBD1. The CDR3 sequence is 18 residues long. Trimming removed 0 bases from V and 6 bases from J; junction bases left unmatched: 12. The germline V gene encodes CDR1 MGHRA and CDR2 YSYEKL. The CDR3 DNA follows: TGCGCCAGCAGCCAAGATGCGAGAGCAGGGGGCTTCTCCGGGGAGCTGTTTTTT. Residues: CASSQDARAGGFSGELFF.

In its sample, this clonotype was seen a few times. This chain links TRBV11-1 with TRBJ2-3; the D gene is possibly TRBD2 (5 bases). Germline V gives CDR1 SGHAT, CDR2 FQDESV (reference sequence). The CDR3 extends over 19 amino acids. V was shortened by 4 bases and J by 0 bases, with 23 bases between the two germline ends. The CDR3 loop reads CASSSRGWSEVASTDTQYF. In DNA form, the CDR3 reads TGTGCCAGCAGCTCACGAGGATGGTCGGAGGTCGCGAGCACAGATACGCAGTATTTT.

This clonotype was seen more than once but under ten times. This sequence joins TRBV15 and TRBJ2-3; TRBD2 agrees at 8 bases. Trimming removed 1 base from V and 5 bases from J; junction bases left unmatched: 8. Per the germline V gene, CDR1 is LNHNV and CDR2 is YYDKDF (reference sequence). The CDR3 sequence is 16 residues long. CDR3 loop: CATSRAPGGGGDTQYF. Written as DNA, the CDR3 is TGTGCCACCAGCAGAGCCCCCGGGGGGGGAGGAGATACGCAGTATTTT.

The J gene is TRBJ2-7, the V gene TRBV4-1; D remains ambiguous. V was cut by 3 bases and J by 2 bases, with 11 bases left in between. Germline CDR1 reads MGHRA; CDR2 reads YSYEKL. The CDR3 is 14 amino acids. For the CDR3, the DNA is TGCGCCAGCAGCCAGTTAATAGGAGCCTACGAGCAGTACTTC. This encodes CASSQLIGAYEQYF.

The chain links TRBV4-2 to TRBJ2-3; either TRBD1 or TRBD2 may supply D (6 bases each). The ends were cut back, 0 bases at V and 4 bases at J, with 14 bases in the middle. CDR3 length: 16 amino acids. Germline loops: CDR1 LGHNA, CDR2 YNFKEQ. The CDR3 region has the DNA TGTGCCAGCAGCCAAGATCTAGTCGGGGGCGCAGATACGCAGTATTTT. Translation gives CASSQDLVGGADTQYF.

This clonotype was detected only a few times. The V and J genes are TRBV5-5 and TRBJ2-1; no definite D call. The CDR3 sequence is 13 residues long. The germline gives CDR1 SGHKS, CDR2 YYEKEE (reference sequence). V shed 0 bases and J shed 10 bases, with 11 bases lying between them. CDR3 sequence: CASSLALGYEQFF. CDR3 DNA: TGTGCCAGCAGCTTGGCCCTAGGGTACGAGCAGTTCTTC.

This clonotype was detected ten times or more. The rearrangement joins TRBV6-4 to TRBJ2-3; TRBD1 is a possible D gene (5 bases). CDR1 and CDR2 (germline): MRHNA, SNTAGT. There are 13 residues in the CDR3. Trimming pared 3 bases from V and 1 base from J, leaving 5 bases between. For the CDR3, the DNA is TGTGCCAGCAGTGAAGGGGGCACAGATACGCAGTATTTT. Its protein is CASSEGGTDTQYF.

This chain uses TRBV11-2 with TRBJ2-2; 14 positions agree with TRBD2. The J segment lost 10 bases and the V segment lost 5 bases, leaving 9 bases of the junction unmatched. CDR1 is SGHAT and CDR2 is FQNNGV in the germline V gene. The CDR3 covers 16 residues. This chain's CDR3 is CASSPWTSGGSKELFF. CDR3 bases: TGTGCCAGCAGCCCTTGGACTAGCGGGGGGTCCAAGGAGCTGTTTTTT.

A few counts support this clonotype. The chain employs TRBV10-3 and TRBJ1-2, with unresolved D. The CDR3 length is 13 residues. With 0 bases removed from V and 3 bases from J, the gap between germline ends came to 5 bases. The germline CDR1 and CDR2 sequences are ENHRY and SYGVKD. The CDR3 here is CAISESADYGYTF. CDR3 DNA sequence: TGTGCCATCAGTGAGTCGGCTGACTATGGCTACACCTTC.

V usage is TRBV2 and J usage is TRBJ2-1; 9 bases align to TRBD2. The CDR3 covers 17 residues. J lost 0 bases, V lost 11 bases, and 14 bases had no gene match. Looked up from germline, CDR1 is SNHLY and CDR2 is FYNNEI. CDR3 protein: CALNRGLSGGSYNEQFF. The CDR3 nucleotides read TGTGCCCTAAACAGGGGCCTTAGCGGGGGCTCCTACAATGAGCAGTTCTTC.

The J gene is TRBJ2-1, the V gene TRBV11-2; tentative D call: TRBD2 (7 bases). This CDR3 is 18 amino acids long. V was clipped by 5 bases and J by 6 bases, with 26 bases between them. The germline V gene has CDR1 SGHAT and CDR2 FQNNGV. CDR3 coding DNA: TGTGCCAGCAGCGCATTAGCCTGGACTAGGGGGGACCTCAATGAGCAGTTCTTC. It translates to CASSALAWTRGDLNEQFF.

Worth noting for this clonotype: A junction end diverges from the germline sequence, so it may reflect a read error. The rearrangement uses TRBV4-1 and TRBJ2-2, with D maybe TRBD2 (6 bases). Germline V gene sequence: CDR1 MGHRA, CDR2 YSYEKL. CDR3 length: 17 residues. CDR3 amino acids: CASSPPGGIPNTGELFF. In nucleotides, the CDR3 is TGCGCCAGCAGCCCCCCTGGGGGGATCCCGAATACCGGGGAGCTGTTTTTT.

There are a few counts of this clonotype. The chain has TRBV29-1 and TRBJ2-1; 7 bases align to TRBD2. The CDR3 covers 14 residues. The trim removed 5 bases at V and 2 bases at J, leaving 6 bases unmatched. CDR1 and CDR2 (germline): SQVTM, ANQGSEA. CDR3 coding DNA: TGCAGCGTTCTGGGGCTAGCGGCCTACAATGAGCAGTTCTTC. Encoded protein: CSVLGLAAYNEQFF.

The table lists this clonotype with a few counts. CDR3 region: CSAREVGRDTEAFF. The CDR3, as DNA: TGCAGTGCTAGAGAGGTGGGCCGGGACACTGAAGCTTTCTTT. This chain connects TRBV20-1 to TRBJ1-1; D is unresolved. This CDR3 comprises 14 residues. The V end lost 0 bases, the J end lost 3 bases, and 11 bases lay between the germline ends. Per germline, CDR1 DFQATT and CDR2 SNEGSKA (reference sequence).

There are many counts of this clonotype. The chain combines TRBV29-1 with TRBJ2-1; D ambiguous. CDR3 length equals 12 residues. V shed 5 bases and J shed 4 bases, with 9 bases lying between them. Per germline, CDR1 SQVTM and CDR2 ANQGSEA. CDR3 DNA sequence: TGCAGCGTTCGTCGGCAGTACAATGAGCAGTTCTTC. Translating it yields CSVRRQYNEQFF.

The V gene is TRBV28, the J gene TRBJ2-7; 8 nucleotides agree with TRBD1. Germline loops: CDR1 MDHEN, CDR2 SYDVKM. This CDR3 has 15 residues. After removal of 3 bases from V and 4 bases from J, the junction contained 8 bases not matched to a gene. The CDR3 sequence is CASSFGQGLEYEQYF. The CDR3 DNA follows: TGTGCCAGCAGTTTTGGACAGGGTCTGGAGTACGAGCAGTACTTC.

This clonotype has a handful of counts. The chain recombines TRBV28 with TRBJ2-1; D gene uncertain. This CDR3 has 13 amino acids. The V end was cut by 4 bases, the J end by 8 bases, with 12 bases between. Per the germline V gene, CDR1 is MDHEN and CDR2 is SYDVKM. DNA of the CDR3: TGTGCCAGCAGTTCGTTGGTTCACGATGAGCAGTTCTTC. The encoded protein is CASSSLVHDEQFF.

This clonotype was counted only a few times. The gene calls are TRBV27 and TRBJ2-7; D unresolved. The germline V gene has CDR1 MNHEY and CDR2 SMNVEV (reference sequence). Trimming shortened V by 3 bases and J by 8 bases, and 11 bases separated the two germline ends. The CDR3 spans 12 residues. The CDR3 protein is CASSFSGRQQYF. CDR3 nucleotide sequence: TGTGCCAGCAGTTTCAGTGGGCGGCAGCAGTACTTC.

This chain connects TRBV28 to TRBJ2-7, with D maybe TRBD2 (6 bases). This CDR3 region has 14 residues. Germline CDR1 is MDHEN and CDR2 is SYDVKM. Trimming left V 1 base short and J 3 bases short, with 10 bases between. CDR3 region: CASSLSPGVYEQYF. The CDR3 DNA sequence: TGTGCCAGCAGTTTATCCCCGGGGGTCTACGAGCAGTACTTC.

V gene TRBV10-3 combines with J gene TRBJ2-7; maybe TRBD1 (6 bases). The ends were cut back, 11 bases at V and 3 bases at J, with 14 bases in the middle. Germline V lookup: CDR1 ENHRY, CDR2 SYGVKD. The CDR3 loop spans 12 amino acids. The DNA of the CDR3 is TGTGCCTCTTGGGACACCAGCTACGAGCAGTACTTC. The encoded protein is CASWDTSYEQYF.